These 17 T cell receptor beta chains share one sample of origin, sequenced in a study of control samples from healthy donors and cancer patients. Sequencing was performed with immunoSEQ multiplex PCR; in TCRdb, only in-frame clones are kept and a portion is missing. Of about 130,000 clones listed, over 80% are singletons. Sequencing used blood. All receptors come from a woman aged 50 to 65 in good health.

V gene TRBV20-1 combines with J gene TRBJ1-1; a possible D gene is TRBD1 (5 bases). The V end lost 7 bases, the J end lost 11 bases, and 8 bases lay between the germline ends. This CDR3 region has 8 residues. The germline CDR1 and CDR2 sequences are DFQATT and SNEGSKA (reference sequence). The CDR3: CSVWGAFF. The CDR3 bases are TGCAGTGTTTGGGGGGCTTTCTTT.

The V and J genes are TRBV30 and TRBJ1-2, with D unclear. Germline CDR1 GTSNPN, CDR2 SVGIG (reference sequence). The V and J ends lost 4 bases and 4 bases respectively, with 19 bases between them. The CDR3 covers 15 residues. CDR3 loop: CAWTSPAGLAYGYTF. CDR3 DNA sequence: TGTGCCTGGACATCCCCGGCAGGCCTGGCCTATGGCTACACCTTC.

This clone is classed as large (0.1 to 1%). The chain has TRBV6-1 and TRBJ1-1; 7 bases are a match to TRBD1. CDR1 and CDR2 (germline): MNHNS, SASEGT. The CDR3 is 13 residues long. V dropped 2 bases and J dropped 12; count of bases not matched to a gene: 9. The CDR3 sequence: CASSERDSGVPFF. Here the CDR3 DNA reads TGTGCCAGCAGTGAAAGGGACAGTGGGGTCCCTTTCTTT.

The chain couples TRBV7-8 to TRBJ2-7, with 8 bases that match TRBD2. This CDR3 contains 15 residues. With V trimmed by 6 bases and J by 5 bases, 12 bases remained unmatched. Germline V gene lookup returns CDR1 SGHVS and CDR2 FQNEAQ. For the CDR3, the DNA is TGTGCCAGCAGACGTGGAGTACTAGCGGACCACGAGCAGTACTTC. It encodes CASRRGVLADHEQYF.

V gene TRBV6-5 combines with J gene TRBJ1-6; maybe TRBD1 (6 bases). The CDR3 extends over 14 amino acids. From germline, CDR1 is MNHEY and CDR2 SVGAGI. Trimming removed 5 bases at V and 9 bases at J, with 14 bases between. As DNA, the CDR3 is TGTGCCAGCAGTCAAACAAAAGGGGGTTCACCCCTCCACTTT. Encoded protein: CASSQTKGGSPLHF.

As DNA, the CDR3 is TGTGCCTGGGTCGGGACAGGCGGGAATTCACCCCTCCACTTT. The encoded protein is CAWVGTGGNSPLHF. The chain links TRBV30 to TRBJ1-6; 8 nucleotides agree with TRBD1. Germline loops: CDR1 GTSNPN, CDR2 SVGIG (reference sequence). CDR3 size: 14 residues. The V and J ends lost 5 bases and 7 bases, in that order; junction bases with no gene match: 7. The full variable domain, with the rest looked up from reference TRBV30 and TRBJ1-6, is SQTIHQWPATLVQPVGSPLSLECTVEGTSNPNLYWYRQAAGRGLQLLFYSVGIGQISSEVPQNLSASRPQDRQFILSSKKLLLSDSGFYLCAWVGTGGNSPLHFGNGTRLTVT.

A single count supports this clone. The chain couples TRBV28 to TRBJ1-1; D gene ambiguous. Germline CDR1 is MDHEN and CDR2 is SYDVKM. This CDR3 region has 13 residues. V was pared by 5 bases and J by 1 base, with 8 bases between. This CDR3 is CASSKRRNTEAFF. The CDR3 DNA follows: TGTGCCAGCAGTAAGAGGAGGAACACTGAAGCTTTCTTT.

V is TRBV3-1 (or the pseudogene TRBV3-2) and J is TRBJ2-5; D is perhaps TRBD1 (7 bases). V was shortened by 4 bases and J by 2 bases, with 11 bases between the two germline ends. The CDR3 is made up of 14 amino acids. The germline V gene encodes CDR1 LGHDT and CDR2 YNNKEL (reference sequence). As DNA, the CDR3 is TGTGCCAGCAGCCCGACAGGGAGGCAAGAGACCCAGTACTTC. It specifies CASSPTGRQETQYF.

Details on this clone: Different DNA sequences within this sample yield the same CDR3. The gene calls are TRBV5-6 and TRBJ1-3, with D hard to call. There are 15 residues in the CDR3. V was clipped by 0 bases and J by 1 base, with 8 bases between them. Per germline, CDR1 SGHDT and CDR2 YYEEEE. CDR3 coding DNA: TGTGCCAGCAGCTTGGGTGGCGGGTCTGGAAACACCATATATTTT. Translating it yields CASSLGGGSGNTIYF.

In its sample, this clone was seen a few times. The chain uses TRBV9 and TRBJ1-1; unclear D gene. Germline V gene data show CDR1 as SGDLS and CDR2 as YYNGEE. This CDR3 comprises 17 residues. Trimming cost V 0 bases and J 2 bases, with 17 bases left between them. DNA for the CDR3: TGTGCCAGCAGCGTAGGCTTACCGGCCAGAACCAACACTGAAGCTTTCTTT. This codes for CASSVGLPARTNTEAFF. Full variable domain (outside the CDR3, taken from reference TRBV9 and TRBJ1-1): DSGVTQTPKHLITATGQRVTLRCSPRSGDLSVYWYQQSLDQGLQFLIQYYNGEERAKGNILERFSAQQFPDLHSELNLSSLELGDSALYFCASSVGLPARTNTEAFFGQGTRLTVV.

The rearrangement uses TRBV2 and TRBJ1-2, with 8 bases lining up with TRBD1. Germline-derived CDR1 and CDR2 are SNHLY and FYNNEI. Germline trimming cut 7 bases from V and 6 bases from J; bases unmatched to any gene: 4. The CDR3 runs 12 residues. CDR3 coding DNA: TGTGCCAGCACCCAGGGGGCTGATGGCTACACCTTC. Its translation: CASTQGADGYTF.

The chain employs TRBV21-1 and TRBJ2-1; no check of the table's D call, TRBD2, against the DNA was made. TRBV21-1 is labeled a pseudogene. CDR3 length: 11 residues. The CDR3 region has the DNA TGTGCCAGCAGACTACACAATGAGCAGTTCTTC. It codes for CASRLHNEQFF.

The chain employs TRBV24-1 and TRBJ2-1; D could derive from TRBD1 or TRBD2 (5 bases each). CDR1 is KGHDR, CDR2 SFDVKD, per germline. The CDR3 runs 18 residues. The germline V and J ends were trimmed by 0 bases and 1 base, with 15 bases remaining between them. For the CDR3, the DNA is TGTGCCACCAGTGATTTGACGATCGGGACGAAATCCTACAATGAGCAGTTCTTC. Encoded protein: CATSDLTIGTKSYNEQFF.

In DNA form, the CDR3 reads TGTGCCAGCTCACCCCTGCCCTCCGCGAACACCGGGGAGCTGTTTTTT. Its protein is CASSPLPSANTGELFF. J is TRBJ2-2 and V is TRBV18; D is unresolved. Germline CDR1 is KGHSH and CDR2 is LQKENI. Trimming took off 3 bases at V and 0 bases at J, with 11 bases between the two ends. CDR3 length: 16 residues.

The J gene is TRBJ1-3, the V gene TRBV5-1, with D possibly being TRBD1 (6 bases). In germline, CDR1 is SGHRS, CDR2 YFSETQ. The V and J ends lost 1 base and 2 bases respectively, with 13 bases between them. This CDR3 is built from 16 residues. CDR3 residues: CASSLTGAGAGNTIYF. CDR3 bases: TGCGCCAGCAGCTTGACTGGGGCAGGGGCTGGAAACACCATATATTTT.

This chain connects TRBV19 to TRBJ1-5; maybe TRBD1 (6 bases). Germline V gene sequence: CDR1 LNHDA, CDR2 SQIVND (reference sequence). V was shortened by 4 bases and J by 4 bases, with 8 bases between the two germline ends. This CDR3 spans 13 amino acids. CDR3 sequence: CASSNQGNQPQHF. The CDR3 coding sequence is TGTGCCAGTAGTAACCAGGGGAATCAGCCCCAGCATTTT.

The rearrangement joins TRBV2 to TRBJ1-2, with 11 bases that match TRBD1. V shed 8 bases and J 4 bases; nucleotides not matched to a gene: 6. Germline V gene lookup returns CDR1 SNHLY and CDR2 FYNNEI. The CDR3 is made up of 14 amino acids. In DNA, the CDR3 is TGTGCCAGCCCTAGGACAGGGGGCATCTATGGCTACACCTTC. Residues: CASPRTGGIYGYTF.